The 14 T cell receptor beta chains presented below share a single source sample, sequenced in a study of blood T cell repertoires in COVID-19. Only in-frame clones appear in the TCRdb table, and some are missing; sequencing was by immunoSEQ multiplex PCR. This repertoire shows around 100,000 clones, approximately 89% found once; its top ten account for under 20%. Sequenced sample: peripheral blood. Every receptor here comes from a woman older than 75 in a cohort sampled during active COVID-19.

The chain joins TRBV6-5 to TRBJ2-6, with 7 bases aligning to TRBD1. V lost 9 bases to trimming and J lost 2 bases; unmatched junction nucleotides: 7. CDR3 size: 15 residues. Looked up from germline, CDR1 is MNHEY and CDR2 is SVGAGI. CDR3 protein: CASDRADTGANVLTF. Here the CDR3 DNA reads TGTGCCAGTGACAGGGCTGACACTGGGGCCAACGTCCTGACTTTC.

This chain links TRBV10-3 with TRBJ2-7, with D hard to call. Germline CDR1 ENHRY, CDR2 SYGVKD. V shed 2 bases and J shed 3 bases, with 8 bases lying between them. The CDR3 runs to 13 residues. The CDR3 sequence is CAISEGGDYEQYF. For the CDR3, the DNA is TGTGCCATCAGTGAGGGCGGTGACTACGAGCAGTACTTC.

This chain uses TRBV4-2 with TRBJ1-1; D is uncertain. The CDR3 extends over 13 amino acids. Germline assignment: CDR1 LGHNA and CDR2 YNFKEQ. Between the trimmed V and J ends, which lost 3 bases and 6 bases, there was a span of 11 bases. For the CDR3, the DNA is TGTGCCAGCAGCCAGGGCCCCAATCCTGAAGCTTTCTTT. Protein sequence: CASSQGPNPEAFF.

The table lists this clone with a few counts. V gene TRBV27 combines with J gene TRBJ1-2, with D perhaps matching TRBD1 (6 bases). V gave up 5 bases and J gave up 4 bases, with 11 bases separating them. Per the germline V gene, CDR1 is MNHEY and CDR2 is SMNVEV (reference sequence). The CDR3 totals 13 residues. The CDR3 loop reads CASSNGGAYGYTF. As DNA, the CDR3 is TGTGCCAGCAGTAACGGGGGGGCCTATGGCTACACCTTC.

The V call is TRBV5-8, the J call TRBJ2-7, with TRBD2 matching 8 bases. Trimming at V came to 0 bases and at J to 1 base, leaving 12 bases not matched to a gene. The germline V gene encodes CDR1 SGHTS and CDR2 YDEGEE. This CDR3 contains 18 residues. The CDR3 region is CASSLDSGSGTRSYEQYF. The CDR3 bases are TGTGCCAGCAGCTTGGATTCAGGTAGCGGGACCAGATCCTACGAGCAGTACTTC.

CDR3 amino acids: CASSSQRHWLFF. Here the CDR3 DNA reads TGTGCCAGCAGCTCGCAAAGACATTGGCTGTTTTTT. The V gene is TRBV7-2, the J gene TRBJ2-2; D is undetermined. Germline CDR1 SGHTA, CDR2 FQGNSA. The CDR3 covers 12 residues. The ends were cut back, 4 bases at V and 13 bases at J, with 13 bases in the middle.

The rearrangement uses TRBV30 and TRBJ2-5; 9 bases are shared with TRBD2. The CDR3 sequence is 15 residues long. Per germline, CDR1 GTSNPN and CDR2 SVGIG (reference sequence). The CDR3 nucleotides read TGTGCTGCGGATTTGCGGGGGGGAGAGCAAGAGACCCAGTACTTC. It specifies CAADLRGGEQETQYF.

The genes are TRBV19 and TRBJ1-2, with D hard to call. Germline V gene data show CDR1 as LNHDA and CDR2 as SQIVND (reference sequence). V was clipped by 4 bases and J by 3 bases, with 6 bases between them. The CDR3 runs to 12 residues. CDR3 coding DNA: TGTGCCAGTAGTAGCCGGGACTATGGCTACACCTTC. This codes for CASSSRDYGYTF.

V gene TRBV4-2 combines with J gene TRBJ1-2; D gene unclear. There are 15 residues in the CDR3. Germline CDR1 LGHNA, CDR2 YNFKEQ. V gave up 0 bases and J gave up 1 base, with 9 bases separating them. The CDR3 here is CASSQDLGFNYGYTF. The CDR3 DNA follows: TGTGCCAGCAGCCAAGATCTCGGTTTTAACTATGGCTACACCTTC.

The chain couples TRBV18 to TRBJ2-1; tentatively, D is TRBD1 (6 bases). Germline values: CDR1 KGHSH, CDR2 LQKENI. CDR3 size: 20 residues. V shed 1 base and J shed 0 bases, with 22 bases lying between them. For the CDR3, the DNA is TGTGCCAGCTCACCACTTCCCCCCCGCGACAGGACCACCTCCTACAATGAGCAGTTCTTC. Encoded protein: CASSPLPPRDRTTSYNEQFF.

J is TRBJ1-5 and V is TRBV23-1; TRBD1 aligns across 9 bases. TRBV23-1 is recorded as an ORF, its role being uncertain. This CDR3 comprises 14 residues. V dropped 2 bases and J dropped 10; count of bases not matched to a gene: 6. The CDR3 loop reads CASSQPGQGIPQHF. CDR3 nucleotides: TGCGCCAGCAGTCAACCGGGACAGGGCATTCCCCAGCATTTT.

This chain links TRBV7-9 with TRBJ1-5, with D tentatively TRBD1 (5 bases). This CDR3 contains 15 residues. CDR1 and CDR2 from the germline V gene are SEHNR and FQNEAQ (reference sequence). Trimming took off 1 base at V and 1 base at J, with 8 bases between the two ends. The CDR3 region is CASSLGGGSNQPQHF. The CDR3 bases are TGTGCCAGCAGCTTAGGTGGGGGGAGCAATCAGCCCCAGCATTTT.

The chain recombines TRBV7-6 with TRBJ2-2; TRBD2 agrees at 11 bases. The CDR3 has 16 residues. After removal of 5 bases from V and 1 base from J, the junction contained 3 bases not matched to a gene. The V gene's germline CDR1 is SGHVS and CDR2 FNYEAQ. CDR3 amino acids: CASSRGLAGNTGELFF. The CDR3 DNA sequence: TGTGCCAGCAGCCGCGGACTAGCGGGGAACACCGGGGAGCTGTTTTTT.

The chain links TRBV6-1 to TRBJ2-1; 8 nucleotides align to TRBD2. Germline CDR1 and CDR2: MNHNS and SASEGT. The CDR3 covers 16 residues. Trimming cost V 4 bases and J 4 bases; bases outside gene matches: 9. The CDR3 DNA reads TGTGCCAGCAGTGCTCTGTTAGCGGGGTTGTACAATGAGCAGTTCTTC. It is translated as CASSALLAGLYNEQFF.